These T cell receptor beta chains were read from a single sample in a study of blood T cell repertoires in COVID-19. The method was immunoSEQ multiplex PCR; TCRdb's version includes in-frame clones alone and lacks a portion of them. Counted here are around 100,000 clones, about nine tenths occurring once; the ten biggest clones make up about 1.9%. Sequenced sample: peripheral blood. These receptors all come from a man aged 45-65 years with active COVID-19. CDR3s include the opening cysteine and the closing phenylalanine or tryptophan. Each record gives: clone size, J gene, D gene, V gene, CDR3 protein, CDR3 DNA. D genes are given only for firm matches. The size entry is marked missing in some rows and otherwise reads once, few, many or a size class.

abundance: .
j_gene: TRBJ1-1
d_gene: .
v_gene: TRBV4-1
CDR3aa: CASSQVTGKAFF
CDR3nt: TGCGCCAGCAGCCAAGTAACAGGGAAAGCTTTCTTT

abundance: .
j_gene: TRBJ2-1
d_gene: .
v_gene: TRBV11-3
CDR3aa: CASSRESSYNEQFF
CDR3nt: TGTGCCAGCAGCCGGGAGAGCTCCTACAATGAGCAGTTCTTC

abundance: once
j_gene: TRBJ2-3
d_gene: TRBD1
v_gene: TRBV24-1
CDR3aa: CATSDGQGGTLADTQYF
CDR3nt: TGTGCCACCAGTGATGGACAGGGGGGAACTCTCGCAGATACGCAGTATTTT

abundance: once
j_gene: TRBJ2-5
d_gene: .
v_gene: TRBV21-1
CDR3aa: CASPPGLVETQYF
CDR3nt: TGTGCCAGCCCTCCTGGACTAGTAGAGACCCAGTACTTC

abundance: .
j_gene: TRBJ2-1
d_gene: TRBD1
v_gene: TRBV3-1/TRBV3-2
CDR3aa: CASSRTGYEQFF
CDR3nt: TGTGCCAGCAGCCGGACAGGGTATGAGCAGTTCTTC

abundance: once
j_gene: TRBJ2-1
d_gene: TRBD1
v_gene: TRBV6-5
CDR3aa: CASSYSPDRVNEQFF
CDR3nt: TGTGCCAGCAGTTACTCTCCGGACAGGGTGAATGAGCAGTTCTTC

abundance: .
j_gene: TRBJ2-1
d_gene: TRBD2
v_gene: TRBV7-8
CDR3aa: CASSSGTSAYNEQFF
CDR3nt: TGTGCCAGCAGCTCCGGGACTAGCGCATACAATGAGCAGTTCTTC

abundance: .
j_gene: TRBJ2-6
d_gene: .
v_gene: TRBV19
CDR3aa: CASSIGTGSGANVLTF
CDR3nt: TGTGCCAGTAGTATTGGCACAGGGTCTGGGGCCAACGTCCTGACTTTC

abundance: once
j_gene: TRBJ1-1
d_gene: .
v_gene: TRBV9
CDR3aa: CASSVGSLLNTEAFF
CDR3nt: TGTGCCAGCAGCGTAGGATCTCTATTGAACACTGAAGCTTTCTTT

abundance: .
j_gene: TRBJ1-1
d_gene: .
v_gene: TRBV7-9
CDR3aa: CASSYGRNTEAFF
CDR3nt: TGTGCCAGCAGCTACGGGAGAAACACTGAAGCTTTCTTT

abundance: few
j_gene: TRBJ2-3
d_gene: .
v_gene: TRBV24-1
CDR3aa: CATSEPLTDTQYF
CDR3nt: TGTGCCACCAGTGAGCCCCTAACAGATACGCAGTATTTT

abundance: .
j_gene: TRBJ1-1
d_gene: .
v_gene: TRBV5-3
CDR3aa: CARGRPEDIEAFF
CDR3nt: TGTGCCAGAGGGAGGCCGGAGGATATTGAAGCTTTCTTT

abundance: .
j_gene: TRBJ1-2
d_gene: .
v_gene: TRBV27
CDR3aa: CASRTLGGVHYGYTF
CDR3nt: TGTGCCAGCAGGACCCTGGGGGGTGTGCACTATGGCTACACCTTC

abundance: few
j_gene: TRBJ1-2
d_gene: .
v_gene: TRBV7-9
CDR3aa: CASSFMQGTNYGYTF
CDR3nt: TGTGCCAGCAGCTTCATGCAGGGGACAAACTATGGCTACACCTTC

abundance: .
j_gene: TRBJ1-6
d_gene: TRBD1
v_gene: TRBV14
CDR3aa: CASSQGQLNSPLHF
CDR3nt: TGTGCCAGCAGCCAGGGACAGTTGAATTCACCCCTCCACTTT

abundance: .
j_gene: TRBJ2-6
d_gene: TRBD1
v_gene: TRBV9
CDR3aa: CASSAGQGVGGANVLTF
CDR3nt: TGTGCCAGCAGCGCGGGACAGGGGGTGGGAGGGGCCAACGTCCTGACTTTC

abundance: .
j_gene: TRBJ1-3
d_gene: TRBD1
v_gene: TRBV2
CDR3aa: CASSEGQGEGNTIYF
CDR3nt: TGTGCCAGCAGTGAGGGACAGGGCGAAGGAAACACCATATATTTT

abundance: .
j_gene: TRBJ1-4
d_gene: .
v_gene: TRBV19
CDR3aa: CASKGGINEKLFF
CDR3nt: TGTGCCAGTAAAGGCGGGATTAATGAAAAACTGTTTTTT

abundance: .
j_gene: TRBJ1-6
d_gene: .
v_gene: TRBV19
CDR3aa: CASSRSSGENNSPLHF
CDR3nt: TGTGCCAGTAGTAGATCATCGGGTGAGAATAATTCACCCCTCCACTTT

abundance: .
j_gene: TRBJ2-6
d_gene: TRBD2
v_gene: TRBV6-5
CDR3aa: CAVRGGPGANVLTF
CDR3nt: TGTGCCGTGCGGGGGGGGCCTGGGGCCAACGTCCTGACTTTC

abundance: .
j_gene: TRBJ2-2
d_gene: .
v_gene: TRBV18
CDR3aa: CASSPGLQNTGELFF
CDR3nt: TGTGCCAGCTCACCGGGACTTCAGAACACCGGGGAGCTGTTTTTT

abundance: .
j_gene: TRBJ2-1
d_gene: TRBD1
v_gene: TRBV5-1
CDR3aa: CASSHGTGNYNEQFF
CDR3nt: TGCGCCAGCAGCCACGGGACAGGGAACTACAATGAGCAGTTCTTC

abundance: .
j_gene: TRBJ1-6
d_gene: .
v_gene: TRBV13
CDR3aa: CASSPIGGGNSPLHF
CDR3nt: TGTGCCAGCAGCCCCATTGGGGGCGGAAATTCACCCCTCCACTTT

abundance: .
j_gene: TRBJ1-2
d_gene: TRBD1
v_gene: TRBV7-2
CDR3aa: CASSPAQAGTGKNGYTF
CDR3nt: TGTGCCAGCAGCCCCGCACAGGCCGGGACAGGGAAAAACGGCTACACCTTC

abundance: .
j_gene: TRBJ2-1
d_gene: .
v_gene: TRBV12-3/TRBV12-4
CDR3aa: CASSLSVDNEQFF
CDR3nt: TGTGCCAGCAGTTTATCAGTGGACAATGAGCAGTTCTTC

abundance: once
j_gene: TRBJ2-1
d_gene: TRBD2
v_gene: TRBV11-2
CDR3aa: CASSLVTGLAGGAQFF
CDR3nt: TGTGCCAGCAGCTTAGTCACGGGACTAGCGGGAGGCGCGCAGTTCTTC

abundance: .
j_gene: TRBJ1-1
d_gene: .
v_gene: TRBV10-2
CDR3aa: CASSEVIPEAFF
CDR3nt: TGCGCCAGCAGTGAGGTAATCCCTGAAGCTTTCTTT

abundance: .
j_gene: TRBJ1-6
d_gene: TRBD1
v_gene: TRBV5-1
CDR3aa: CASSWGQGNSPLHF
CDR3nt: TGCGCCAGCAGCTGGGGACAGGGTAATTCACCCCTCCACTTT

abundance: .
j_gene: TRBJ1-1
d_gene: .
v_gene: TRBV5-4
CDR3aa: CASSPWGLDSDTEAFF
CDR3nt: TGTGCCAGCAGCCCCTGGGGATTGGACAGCGACACTGAAGCTTTCTTT

abundance: .
j_gene: TRBJ2-1
d_gene: TRBD2
v_gene: TRBV6-5
CDR3aa: CASSPSGLAGVEQFF
CDR3nt: TGTGCCAGCAGTCCCTCCGGACTAGCGGGGGTTGAGCAGTTCTTC

abundance: .
j_gene: TRBJ1-1
d_gene: .
v_gene: TRBV5-1
CDR3aa: CASSLAGQGITEAFF
CDR3nt: TGCGCCAGCAGCTTGGCCGGGCAGGGGATCACTGAAGCTTTCTTT

abundance: once
j_gene: TRBJ2-7
d_gene: TRBD1
v_gene: TRBV7-6
CDR3aa: CASSSYPGQPYEQYF
CDR3nt: TGTGCCAGCAGCTCCTACCCGGGACAGCCCTACGAGCAGTACTTC

abundance: .
j_gene: TRBJ1-4
d_gene: .
v_gene: TRBV7-9
CDR3aa: CASSDTSEGGNEKLFF
CDR3nt: TGTGCCAGCAGCGACACTTCGGAGGGGGGGAATGAAAAACTGTTTTTT

abundance: .
j_gene: TRBJ1-5
d_gene: .
v_gene: TRBV30
CDR3aa: CAWSRGANNQPQHF
CDR3nt: TGTGCCTGGAGCCGGGGGGCCAACAATCAGCCCCAGCATTTT

abundance: .
j_gene: TRBJ2-1
d_gene: .
v_gene: TRBV6-5
CDR3aa: CASRRTDTYNEQFF
CDR3nt: TGTGCCAGCAGAAGAACTGACACCTACAATGAGCAGTTCTTC

abundance: .
j_gene: TRBJ2-5
d_gene: TRBD2
v_gene: TRBV18
CDR3aa: CASSPPWGGEDGLQETQYF
CDR3nt: TGTGCCAGCTCACCACCGTGGGGAGGGGAGGATGGTCTCCAAGAGACCCAGTACTTC

abundance: .
j_gene: TRBJ1-2
d_gene: .
v_gene: TRBV7-9
CDR3aa: CASSLRQAVYGYTF
CDR3nt: TGTGCCAGCAGCTTACGACAAGCTGTCTATGGCTACACCTTC

abundance: once
j_gene: TRBJ2-3
d_gene: TRBD2
v_gene: TRBV13
CDR3aa: CASSPRASGGYTQYF
CDR3nt: TGTGCCAGCAGCCCCCGGGCTAGCGGGGGATATACGCAGTATTTT

abundance: .
j_gene: TRBJ2-5
d_gene: TRBD2
v_gene: TRBV15
CDR3aa: CATSAGTSGGQHLQETQYF
CDR3nt: TGTGCCACCAGCGCAGGGACTAGCGGGGGGCAGCACTTACAAGAGACCCAGTACTTC

abundance: few
j_gene: TRBJ1-4
d_gene: .
v_gene: TRBV29-1
CDR3aa: CSVGSDRGKLFF
CDR3nt: TGCAGCGTTGGTTCCGATAGGGGGAAACTGTTTTTT

abundance: .
j_gene: TRBJ2-2
d_gene: .
v_gene: TRBV9
CDR3aa: CASTPGVTGELFF
CDR3nt: TGTGCCAGCACCCCGGGGGTCACCGGGGAGCTGTTTTTT

abundance: .
j_gene: TRBJ2-2
d_gene: TRBD1
v_gene: TRBV27
CDR3aa: CASSFWTGVNTGELFF
CDR3nt: TGTGCCAGCAGTTTTTGGACAGGGGTTAACACCGGGGAGCTGTTTTTT

abundance: .
j_gene: TRBJ1-6
d_gene: .
v_gene: TRBV9
CDR3aa: CASSVNSRVNSPLHF
CDR3nt: TGTGCCAGCAGCGTAAATTCCAGGGTTAATTCACCCCTCCACTTT

abundance: .
j_gene: TRBJ2-1
d_gene: TRBD2
v_gene: TRBV4-1
CDR3aa: CASSQGMSTSGAYNEQFF
CDR3nt: TGCGCCAGCAGCCAAGGTATGTCGACTAGCGGGGCCTACAATGAGCAGTTCTTC

abundance: .
j_gene: TRBJ2-3
d_gene: .
v_gene: TRBV19
CDR3aa: CASSMGGSKDTQYF
CDR3nt: TGTGCCAGTAGTATGGGCGGGTCGAAGGATACGCAGTATTTT

abundance: .
j_gene: TRBJ2-1
d_gene: .
v_gene: TRBV10-3
CDR3aa: CAISESRPEDEQFF
CDR3nt: TGTGCCATCAGTGAATCCCGGCCAGAGGATGAGCAGTTCTTC

abundance: once
j_gene: TRBJ2-1
d_gene: .
v_gene: TRBV6-4
CDR3aa: CASSEQGGNEQFF
CDR3nt: TGTGCCAGCAGTGAGCAGGGGGGCAATGAGCAGTTCTTC

abundance: .
j_gene: TRBJ1-1
d_gene: .
v_gene: TRBV5-4
CDR3aa: CASSSRRAGTEAFF
CDR3nt: TGTGCCAGCAGCTCCAGGAGGGCGGGCACTGAAGCTTTCTTT

abundance: .
j_gene: TRBJ2-1
d_gene: .
v_gene: TRBV6-5
CDR3aa: CASSSRLVYNEQFF
CDR3nt: TGTGCCAGCAGTTCTCGGCTAGTCTACAATGAGCAGTTCTTC

abundance: .
j_gene: TRBJ2-1
d_gene: TRBD2
v_gene: TRBV4-1
CDR3aa: CASSQERLAGGSTYNEQFF
CDR3nt: TGCGCCAGCAGCCAAGAGAGGCTAGCGGGAGGAAGTACCTACAATGAGCAGTTCTTC

abundance: .
j_gene: TRBJ2-3
d_gene: .
v_gene: TRBV9
CDR3aa: CASSVTHGEDTQYF
CDR3nt: TGTGCCAGCAGCGTCACACATGGGGAGGATACGCAGTATTTT

abundance: .
j_gene: TRBJ2-1
d_gene: .
v_gene: TRBV19
CDR3aa: CASSPRRSGYNEQFF
CDR3nt: TGTGCCAGCTCCCCTCGGCGGAGCGGTTACAATGAGCAGTTCTTC

abundance: .
j_gene: TRBJ2-1
d_gene: .
v_gene: TRBV5-1
CDR3aa: CASSLSTNENGEQFF
CDR3nt: TGCGCCAGCAGCTTGTCCACCAACGAAAATGGCGAGCAGTTCTTC

abundance: .
j_gene: TRBJ1-2
d_gene: .
v_gene: TRBV5-6
CDR3aa: CASSLDRSYGYTF
CDR3nt: TGTGCCAGCAGCTTGGACAGGAGCTATGGCTACACCTTC